What follows is one T cell receptor (beta chain) and its context. Reverse transcription of roughly 0.5 to 1 ug RNA used random hexamers. Each CDR3 protein gets one entry after TCRdb re-called the immunoSEQ multiplex PCR reads with MiXCR. The sample has more than 150,000 distinct CDR3 sequences, 95% seen once. This specimen belongs to a study of CD8 T cells in Susac syndrome. Sequencing of TCR beta, carried out with a high-throughput approach, was applied to CD8+ and CD4+ T cells from the blood. J was trimmed by 4 bases and V by 6 bases; bases with no gene match: 2. This CDR3 region has 11 residues. The V gene's germline CDR1 is DFQATT and CDR2 SNEGSKA (reference sequence).

The TCR was taken from a human donor with Susac syndrome. Source material: CD4+ T cells from PBMCs. The chain couples TRBV20-1 to TRBJ2-7; 8 bases are a match to TRBD1. The chain's CDR3 is CSADREYEQYF. The DNA for the CDR3 is TGCAGTGCGGACAGGGAGTACGAGCAGTACTTC.